Listed below are T cell receptor beta chains from one sample, sequenced in a study of T cells after somatic rescue of genetic block. Assay used: immunoSEQ multiplex PCR; TCRdb lists only in-frame clones, some missing. The sample carries roughly 110,000 clones, approximately 90% recorded once. The specimen sequenced was peripheral blood mononuclear cells (PBMCs). These receptors came from a woman in her late teens or twenties. CDR3s include the opening cysteine and the closing phenylalanine or tryptophan. Each record gives: D gene, V gene, J gene, CDR3 DNA, CDR3 protein. The D gene is left open where the match is weak.

TRBD2	TRBV5-6	TRBJ2-5	TGTGCCAGCAGCCCGCTATCGGGGGGGCCTTTGGAGACCCAGTACTTC	CASSPLSGGPLETQYF
.	TRBV13	TRBJ2-1	TGTGCCAGCACCCGAGAGGGGGGGCACAATGAGCAGTTCTTC	CASTREGGHNEQFF
.	TRBV27	TRBJ1-1	TGTGCCAGCAGTTACTCCCGCTTAGGGGCGAACACTGAAGCTTTCTTT	CASSYSRLGANTEAFF
TRBD1	TRBV7-2	TRBJ1-5	TGTGCCAGCAGCCCCCTACAGGGGAGCAATCAGCCCCAGCATTTT	CASSPLQGSNQPQHF
TRBD2	TRBV6-1	TRBJ2-2	TGTGCCAGCAGTGTAGAGACTAGCGGGGCCGCGAACACCGGGGAGCTGTTTTTT	CASSVETSGAANTGELFF
.	TRBV13	TRBJ1-2	TGTGCCAGCACCAGGGCAACCCCTGGTGGCTACACCTTC	CASTRATPGGYTF
.	TRBV5-1	TRBJ1-1	TGCGCCAGCAGCATCGACAGGACCAACACTGAAGCTTTCTTT	CASSIDRTNTEAFF
.	TRBV7-6	TRBJ1-4	TGTGCCAGCAGCCAAGGGGGGGGAAATGAAAAACTGTTTTTT	CASSQGGGNEKLFF
.	TRBV2	TRBJ1-1	TGTGCCAGCAGTGAAAGTCCGGACAGCACTGAAGCTTTCTTT	CASSESPDSTEAFF
.	TRBV11-1	TRBJ1-1	TGTGCCAGCAGCTCTCCCCGAGACAGGCGTAGGAACACTGAAGCTTTCTTT	CASSSPRDRRRNTEAFF
.	TRBV5-6	TRBJ2-1	TGTGCCAGCAGCTTAGGCCAGGGGAATGAGCAGTTCTTC	CASSLGQGNEQFF
.	TRBV6-5	TRBJ1-1	TGTGCCAGCAGTTATCGGGGAGATACTGAAGCTTTCTTT	CASSYRGDTEAFF
.	TRBV5-1	TRBJ2-3	TGCGCCAGCAGCTTGTCTTCACGAACAGATACGCAGTATTTT	CASSLSSRTDTQYF